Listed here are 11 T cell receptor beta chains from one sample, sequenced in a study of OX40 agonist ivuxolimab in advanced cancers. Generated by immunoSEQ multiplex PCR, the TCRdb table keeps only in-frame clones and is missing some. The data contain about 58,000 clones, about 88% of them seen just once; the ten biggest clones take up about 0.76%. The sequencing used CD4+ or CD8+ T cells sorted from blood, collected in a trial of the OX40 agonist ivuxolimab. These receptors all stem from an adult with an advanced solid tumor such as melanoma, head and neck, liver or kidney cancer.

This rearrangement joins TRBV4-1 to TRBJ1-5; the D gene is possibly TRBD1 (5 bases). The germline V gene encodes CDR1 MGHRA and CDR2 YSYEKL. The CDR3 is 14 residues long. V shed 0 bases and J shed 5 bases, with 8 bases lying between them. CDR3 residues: CASSQDGGDQPQHF. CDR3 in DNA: TGCGCCAGCAGCCAAGATGGGGGGGATCAGCCCCAGCATTTT.

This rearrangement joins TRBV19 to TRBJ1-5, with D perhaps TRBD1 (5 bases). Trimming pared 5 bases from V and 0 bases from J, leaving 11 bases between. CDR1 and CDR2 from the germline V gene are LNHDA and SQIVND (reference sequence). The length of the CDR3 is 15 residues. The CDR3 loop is CASSALTASNQPQHF. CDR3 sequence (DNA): TGTGCCAGTAGTGCCCTGACAGCTAGCAATCAGCCCCAGCATTTT.

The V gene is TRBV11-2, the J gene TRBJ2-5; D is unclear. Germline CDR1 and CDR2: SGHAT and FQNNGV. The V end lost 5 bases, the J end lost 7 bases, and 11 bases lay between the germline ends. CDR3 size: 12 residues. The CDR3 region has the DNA TGTGCCAGCAGCCAAGAGTGGGCGACCCAGTACTTC. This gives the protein CASSQEWATQYF.

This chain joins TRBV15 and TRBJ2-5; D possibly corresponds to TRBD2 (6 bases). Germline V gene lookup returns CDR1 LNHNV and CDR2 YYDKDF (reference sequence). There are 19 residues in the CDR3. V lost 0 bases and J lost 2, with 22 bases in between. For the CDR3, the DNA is TGTGCCACCAGCAGAGATCGGGCGCGGGGCAGGGCTATACAAGAGACCCAGTACTTC. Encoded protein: CATSRDRARGRAIQETQYF. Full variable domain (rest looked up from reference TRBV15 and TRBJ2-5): DAMVIQNPRYQVTQFGKPVTLSCSQTLNHNVMYWYQQKSSQAPKLLFHYYDKDFNNEADTPDNFQSRRPNTSFCFLDIRSPGLGDTAMYLCATSRDRARGRAIQETQYFGPGTRLLVL.

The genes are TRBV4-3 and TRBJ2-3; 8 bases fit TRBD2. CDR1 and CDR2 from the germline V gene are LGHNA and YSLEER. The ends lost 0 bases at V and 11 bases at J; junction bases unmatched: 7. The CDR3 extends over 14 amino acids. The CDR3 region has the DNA TGCGCCAGCAGCCAAGAGAGGGGTAGCGGGGTGCAGTATTTT. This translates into CASSQERGSGVQYF.

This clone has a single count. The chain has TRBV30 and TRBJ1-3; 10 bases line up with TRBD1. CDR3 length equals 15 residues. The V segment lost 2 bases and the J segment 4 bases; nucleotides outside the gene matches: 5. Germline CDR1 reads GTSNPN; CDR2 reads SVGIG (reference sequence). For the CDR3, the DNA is TGTGCCTGGAGTAAGGACAGGGGGTTCGGAAACACCATATATTTT. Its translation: CAWSKDRGFGNTIYF.

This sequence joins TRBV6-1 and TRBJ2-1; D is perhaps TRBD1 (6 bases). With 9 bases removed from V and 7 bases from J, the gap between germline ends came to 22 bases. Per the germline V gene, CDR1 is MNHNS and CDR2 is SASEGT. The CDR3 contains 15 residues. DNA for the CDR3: TGTGCCAGTTCTTCCGTCAGGGGAATGGGGAATGAGCAGTTCTTC. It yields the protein CASSSVRGMGNEQFF.

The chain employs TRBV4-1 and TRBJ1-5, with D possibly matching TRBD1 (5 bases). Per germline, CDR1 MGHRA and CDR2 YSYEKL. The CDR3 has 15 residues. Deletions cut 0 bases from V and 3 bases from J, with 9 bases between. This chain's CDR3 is CASSQERGFNQPQHF. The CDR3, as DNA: TGCGCCAGCAGCCAAGAACGGGGGTTCAATCAGCCCCAGCATTTT.

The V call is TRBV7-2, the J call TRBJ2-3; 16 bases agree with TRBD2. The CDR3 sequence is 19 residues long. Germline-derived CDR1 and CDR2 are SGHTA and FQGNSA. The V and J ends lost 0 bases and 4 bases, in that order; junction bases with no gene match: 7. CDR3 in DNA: TGTGCCAGCAGCTTAGCGCCGGGGACTAGCGGGGGGGCCGCAGATACGCAGTATTTT. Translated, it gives CASSLAPGTSGGAADTQYF.

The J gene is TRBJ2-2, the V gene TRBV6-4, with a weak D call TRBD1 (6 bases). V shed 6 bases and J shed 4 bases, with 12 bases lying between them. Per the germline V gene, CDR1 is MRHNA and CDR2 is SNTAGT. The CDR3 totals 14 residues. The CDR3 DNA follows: TGTGCCAGCAGCTCCATGGACAGCACCGGGGAGCTGTTTTTT. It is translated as CASSSMDSTGELFF.

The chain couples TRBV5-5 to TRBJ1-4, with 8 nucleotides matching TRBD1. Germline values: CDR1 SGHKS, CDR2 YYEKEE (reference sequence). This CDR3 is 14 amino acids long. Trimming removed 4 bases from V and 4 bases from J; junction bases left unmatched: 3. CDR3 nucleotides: TGTGCCAGCAGCGCGGGACAGGTTAATGAAAAACTGTTTTTT. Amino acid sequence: CASSAGQVNEKLFF. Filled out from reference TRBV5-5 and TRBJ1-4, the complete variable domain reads DAGVTQSPTHLIKTRGQQVTLRCSPISGHKSVSWYQQVLGQGPQFIFQYYEKEERGRGNFPDRFSARQFPNYSSELNVNALLLGDSALYLCASSAGQVNEKLFFGSGTQLSVL.